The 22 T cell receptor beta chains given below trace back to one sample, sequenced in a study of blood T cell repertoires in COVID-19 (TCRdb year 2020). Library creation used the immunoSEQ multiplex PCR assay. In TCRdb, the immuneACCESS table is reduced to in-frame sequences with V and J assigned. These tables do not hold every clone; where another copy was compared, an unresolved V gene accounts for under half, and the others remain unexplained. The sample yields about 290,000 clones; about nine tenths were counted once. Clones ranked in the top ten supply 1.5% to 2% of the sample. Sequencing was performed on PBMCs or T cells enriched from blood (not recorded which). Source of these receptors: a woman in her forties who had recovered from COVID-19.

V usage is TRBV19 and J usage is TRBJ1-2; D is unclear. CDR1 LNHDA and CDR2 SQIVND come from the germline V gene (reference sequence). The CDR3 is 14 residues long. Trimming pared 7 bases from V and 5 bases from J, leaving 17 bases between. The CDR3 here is CASTTRGGIYGYTF. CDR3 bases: TGTGCCAGTACCACTCGAGGAGGAATTTATGGCTACACCTTC.

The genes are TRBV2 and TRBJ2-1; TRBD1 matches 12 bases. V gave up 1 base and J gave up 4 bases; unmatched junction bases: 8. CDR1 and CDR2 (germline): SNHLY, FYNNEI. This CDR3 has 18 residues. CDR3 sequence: CASSEGGTGGVGYNEQFF. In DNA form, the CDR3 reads TGTGCCAGCAGTGAAGGGGGGACAGGGGGCGTCGGATACAATGAGCAGTTCTTC.

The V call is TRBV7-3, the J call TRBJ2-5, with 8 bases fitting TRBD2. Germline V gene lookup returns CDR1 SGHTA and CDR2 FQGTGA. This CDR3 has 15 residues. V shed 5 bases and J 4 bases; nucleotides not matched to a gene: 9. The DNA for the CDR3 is TGTGCCAGCAGCCTGACGCGGGGGGCCCCAGAGACCCAGTACTTC. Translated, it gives CASSLTRGAPETQYF.

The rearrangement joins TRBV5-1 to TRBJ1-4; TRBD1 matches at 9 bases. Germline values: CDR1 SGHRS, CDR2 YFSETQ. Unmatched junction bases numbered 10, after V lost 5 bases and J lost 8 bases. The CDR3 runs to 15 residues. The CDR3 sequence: CASRYNSGQGEKLFF. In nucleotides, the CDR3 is TGCGCCAGCAGATACAATTCAGGACAGGGGGAAAAACTGTTTTTT.

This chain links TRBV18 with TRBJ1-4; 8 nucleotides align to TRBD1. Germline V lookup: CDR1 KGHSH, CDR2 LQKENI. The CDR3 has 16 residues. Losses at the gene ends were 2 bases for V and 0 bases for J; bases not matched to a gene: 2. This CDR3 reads CASSPSQGATNEKLFF. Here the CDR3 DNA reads TGTGCCAGCTCACCATCACAGGGGGCAACTAATGAAAAACTGTTTTTT.

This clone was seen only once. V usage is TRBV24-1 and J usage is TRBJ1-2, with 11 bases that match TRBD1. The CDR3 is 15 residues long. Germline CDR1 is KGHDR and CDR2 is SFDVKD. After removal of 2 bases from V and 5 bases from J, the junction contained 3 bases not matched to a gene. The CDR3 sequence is CATSDWTGGPYGYTF. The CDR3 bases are TGTGCCACCAGTGATTGGACAGGGGGCCCATATGGCTACACCTTC.

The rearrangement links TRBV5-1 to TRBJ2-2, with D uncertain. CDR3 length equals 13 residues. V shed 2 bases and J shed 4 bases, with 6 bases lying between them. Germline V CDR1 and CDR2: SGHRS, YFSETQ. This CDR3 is CASSLGVTGELFF. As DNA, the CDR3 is TGCGCCAGCAGCTTAGGAGTCACCGGGGAGCTGTTTTTT.

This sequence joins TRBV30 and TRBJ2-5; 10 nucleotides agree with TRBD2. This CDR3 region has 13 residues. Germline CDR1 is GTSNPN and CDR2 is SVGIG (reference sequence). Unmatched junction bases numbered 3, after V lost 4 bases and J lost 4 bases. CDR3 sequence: CAWTRTSGETQYF. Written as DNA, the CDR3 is TGTGCCTGGACAAGGACTAGCGGAGAGACCCAGTACTTC.

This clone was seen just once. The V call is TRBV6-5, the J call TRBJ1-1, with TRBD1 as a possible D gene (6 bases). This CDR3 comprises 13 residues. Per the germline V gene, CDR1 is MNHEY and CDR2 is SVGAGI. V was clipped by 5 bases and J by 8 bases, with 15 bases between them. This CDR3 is CASSPGPGTEAFF. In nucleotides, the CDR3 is TGTGCCAGCAGTCCCGGCCCCGGGACAGAAGCTTTCTTT.

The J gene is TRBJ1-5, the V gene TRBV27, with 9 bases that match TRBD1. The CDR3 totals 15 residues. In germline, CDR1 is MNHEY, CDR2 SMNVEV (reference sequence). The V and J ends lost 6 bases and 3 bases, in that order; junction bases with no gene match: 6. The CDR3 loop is CASRTGQGNNQPQHF. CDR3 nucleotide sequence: TGTGCCAGCAGAACGGGACAGGGTAACAATCAGCCCCAGCATTTT.

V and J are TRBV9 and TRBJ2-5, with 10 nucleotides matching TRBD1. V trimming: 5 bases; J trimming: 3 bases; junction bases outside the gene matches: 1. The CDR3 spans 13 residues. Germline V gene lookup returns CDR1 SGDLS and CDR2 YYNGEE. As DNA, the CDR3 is TGTGCCAGCAGGGGGACAGGGGAAGAGACCCAGTACTTC. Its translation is CASRGTGEETQYF.

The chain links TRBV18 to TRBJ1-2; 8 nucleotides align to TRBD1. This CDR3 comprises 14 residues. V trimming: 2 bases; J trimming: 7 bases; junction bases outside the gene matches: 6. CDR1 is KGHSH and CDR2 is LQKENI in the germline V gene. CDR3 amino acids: CASSPADRVSGYTF. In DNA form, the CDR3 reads TGTGCCAGCTCACCAGCGGACAGGGTATCTGGCTACACCTTC.

The CDR3 spells CASTGTATYEQYF. CDR3 in DNA: TGCGCCAGCACTGGGACAGCCACCTACGAGCAGTACTTC. J is TRBJ2-7 and V is TRBV5-1; 7 bases line up with TRBD1. The trim removed 6 bases at V and 2 bases at J, leaving 5 bases unmatched. The germline V gene has CDR1 SGHRS and CDR2 YFSETQ. The CDR3 covers 13 residues.

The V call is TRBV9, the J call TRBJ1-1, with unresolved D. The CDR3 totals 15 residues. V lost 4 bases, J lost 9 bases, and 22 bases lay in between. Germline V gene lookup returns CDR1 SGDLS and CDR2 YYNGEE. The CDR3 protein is CASSPGLGQALQAFF. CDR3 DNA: TGTGCCAGCAGCCCAGGACTTGGTCAGGCATTACAAGCTTTCTTT.

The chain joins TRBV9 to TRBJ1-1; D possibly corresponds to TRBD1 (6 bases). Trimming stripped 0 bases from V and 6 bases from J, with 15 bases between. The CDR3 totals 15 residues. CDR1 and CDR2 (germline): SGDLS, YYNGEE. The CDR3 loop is CASSVELTGYAEAFF. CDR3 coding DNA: TGTGCCAGCAGCGTAGAGTTGACAGGATACGCTGAAGCTTTCTTT.

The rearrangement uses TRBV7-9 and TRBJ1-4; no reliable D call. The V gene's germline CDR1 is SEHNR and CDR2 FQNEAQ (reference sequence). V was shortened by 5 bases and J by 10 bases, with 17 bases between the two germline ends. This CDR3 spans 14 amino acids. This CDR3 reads CASSPGNRAVKLFF. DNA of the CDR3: TGTGCCAGCAGCCCGGGAAACCGGGCGGTAAAACTGTTTTTT.

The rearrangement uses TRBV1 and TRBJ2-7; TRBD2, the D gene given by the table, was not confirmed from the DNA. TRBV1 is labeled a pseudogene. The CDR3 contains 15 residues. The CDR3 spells CTSSQEGTTPYEQYF. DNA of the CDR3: TGCACCAGCAGCCAAGAAGGGACTACCCCCTACGAGCAGTACTTC.

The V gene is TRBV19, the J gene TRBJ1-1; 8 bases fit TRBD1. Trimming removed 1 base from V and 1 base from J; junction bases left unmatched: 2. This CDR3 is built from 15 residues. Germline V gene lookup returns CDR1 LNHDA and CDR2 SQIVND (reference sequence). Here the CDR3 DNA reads TGTGCCAGTAGTATAGCTACAGGGGGGAACACTGAAGCTTTCTTT. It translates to CASSIATGGNTEAFF.

CDR3 DNA sequence: TGTGCCAGTAGAAACAGACCTTCCTACGAGCAGTACTTC. This codes for CASRNRPSYEQYF. The V and J genes are TRBV19 and TRBJ2-7; the D is unclear. Germline V lookup: CDR1 LNHDA, CDR2 SQIVND (reference sequence). The CDR3 is made up of 13 amino acids. V shed 6 bases and J shed 1 base, with 10 bases lying between them.

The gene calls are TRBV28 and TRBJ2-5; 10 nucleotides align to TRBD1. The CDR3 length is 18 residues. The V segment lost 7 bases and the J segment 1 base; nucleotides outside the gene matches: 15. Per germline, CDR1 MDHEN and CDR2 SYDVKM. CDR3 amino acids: CASTLYWGQGPSQETQYF. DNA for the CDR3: TGTGCCAGCACCCTTTATTGGGGACAGGGGCCATCCCAAGAGACCCAGTACTTC.

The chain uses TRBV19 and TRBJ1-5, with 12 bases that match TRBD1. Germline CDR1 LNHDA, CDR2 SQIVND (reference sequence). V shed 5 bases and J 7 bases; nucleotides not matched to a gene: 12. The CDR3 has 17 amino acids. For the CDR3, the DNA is TGTGCCAGTAGTCCCTCCGGGACAGGGGGCGCGGGGCAGCCCCAGCATTTT. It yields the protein CASSPSGTGGAGQPQHF.

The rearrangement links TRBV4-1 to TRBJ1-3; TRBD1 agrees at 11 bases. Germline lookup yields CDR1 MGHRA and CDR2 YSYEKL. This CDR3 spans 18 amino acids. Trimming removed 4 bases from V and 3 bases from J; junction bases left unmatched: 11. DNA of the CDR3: TGCGCCAGCAGCCCGGGGGACAGGGGGTTCTCGGGTGGAAACACCATATATTTT. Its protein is CASSPGDRGFSGGNTIYF.